The clone carrying this T cell receptor (beta chain) was recorded only once. What it binds is not known. This sample is part of a study of cytomegalovirus exposure and HLA in healthy donors. Study findings and constraints: Clonal expansion was found to be greater in HLA-associated TCR beta chains than in equally common others in a later analysis.

CDR1 SEHNR and CDR2 FQNEAQ come from the germline V gene (reference sequence). J gave up 0 bases and V 2 bases, and 1 base lay outside the gene matches. The CDR3 has 15 amino acids. Amplification used 60 Vbeta primers and 13 Jbeta primers. Only in-frame clones appear in the TCRdb table, and some are missing; sequencing was by immunoSEQ multiplex PCR. The table lists 100,000 to 150,000 clones, 70% to 85% of them singletons. Sequences were obtained from PBMCs. This sequence was found in a female donor in good health and CMV-seronegative. The rearrangement links TRBV7-9 to TRBJ2-3, with 8 bases that match TRBD2. CDR3 sequence (DNA): TGTGCCAGCAGCTTACGCGGGAGGAGCACAGATACGCAGTATTTT. Residues: CASSLRGRSTDTQYF. The whole variable domain, filled in from reference TRBV7-9 and TRBJ2-3, reads DTGVSQNPRHKITKRGQNVTFRCDPISEHNRLYWYRQTLGQGPEFLTYFQNEAQLEKSRLLSDRFSAERPKGSFSTLEIQRTEQGDSAMYLCASSLRGRSTDTQYFGPGTRLTVL.